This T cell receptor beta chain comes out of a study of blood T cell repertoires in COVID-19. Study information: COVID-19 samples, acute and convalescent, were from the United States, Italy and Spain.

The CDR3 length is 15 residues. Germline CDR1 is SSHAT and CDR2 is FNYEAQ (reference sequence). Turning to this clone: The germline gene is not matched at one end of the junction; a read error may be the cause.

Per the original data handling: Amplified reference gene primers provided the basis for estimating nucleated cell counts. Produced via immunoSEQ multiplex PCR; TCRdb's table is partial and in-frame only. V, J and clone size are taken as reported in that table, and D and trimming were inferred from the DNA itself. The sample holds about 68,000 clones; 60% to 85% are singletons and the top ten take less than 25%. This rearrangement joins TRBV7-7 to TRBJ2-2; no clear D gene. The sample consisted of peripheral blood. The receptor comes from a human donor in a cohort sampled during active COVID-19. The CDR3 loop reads CASSPQRPNTGELFF. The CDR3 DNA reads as TGTGCTAGCAGCCCCCAGAGGCCGAACACCGGGGAGCTGTTTTTT.